The entry below describes one T cell receptor (beta chain). No antigen is known for it. This record comes from a study of beta chain features in type 1 diabetes. Whole-study findings and limits: When Type 1 diabetes patients were examined, their TCRB CDR3s proved moderately but significantly shorter in all four CD4+ subsets.

After removal of 4 bases from V and 5 bases from J, the junction contained 18 bases not matched to a gene. The germline CDR1 and CDR2 sequences are SGHNT and YYREEE (reference sequence). The CDR3 contains 17 residues. What was sequenced were expressed TCRB transcripts, since all of the isolated RNA had been reverse transcribed. Profiling relied on immunoSEQ multiplex PCR, and the TCRdb table lists in-frame clones only, not all of them. The table shows some 640,000 clones, with more than 13% occurring only once. The sequence was obtained from a man younger than 30 with type 1 diabetes. This rearrangement joins TRBV5-4 to TRBJ2-7; TRBD1 matches at 7 bases. Specimen: naive CD4+ T cells from blood. This CDR3 reads CASSTAARDSNYDEQYF. The CDR3 nucleotides are TGTGCCAGCAGCACGGCGGCTCGGGACAGCAATTACGACGAGCAGTACTTC.